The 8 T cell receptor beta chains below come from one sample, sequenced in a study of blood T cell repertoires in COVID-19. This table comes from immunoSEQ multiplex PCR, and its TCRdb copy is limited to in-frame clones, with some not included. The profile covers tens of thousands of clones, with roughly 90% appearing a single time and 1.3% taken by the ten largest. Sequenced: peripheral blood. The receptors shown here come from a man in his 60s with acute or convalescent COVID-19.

The CDR3 region is CASSYGTAEQFF. CDR3 coding DNA: TGTGCCAGCAGTTACGGGACAGCGGAGCAGTTCTTC. This sequence joins TRBV6-5 and TRBJ2-1, with TRBD1 matching over 7 bases. The CDR3 has 12 amino acids. Trimming at V came to 2 bases and at J to 10 bases, leaving 2 bases not matched to a gene. Germline V gives CDR1 MNHEY, CDR2 SVGAGI.

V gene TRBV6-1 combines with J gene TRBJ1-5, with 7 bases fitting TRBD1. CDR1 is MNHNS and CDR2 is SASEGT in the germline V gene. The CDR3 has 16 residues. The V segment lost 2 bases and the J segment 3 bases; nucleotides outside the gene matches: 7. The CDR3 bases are TGTGCCAGCAGTGAAAGTCGGGGACAGTTCAATCAGCCCCAGCATTTT. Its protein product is CASSESRGQFNQPQHF.

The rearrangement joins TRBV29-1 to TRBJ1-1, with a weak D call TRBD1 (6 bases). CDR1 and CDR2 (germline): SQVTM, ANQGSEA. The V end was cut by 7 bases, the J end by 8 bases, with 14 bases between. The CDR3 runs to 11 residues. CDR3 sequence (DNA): TGCAGCGCCTGGGATGGGACAGAAGCTTTCTTT. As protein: CSAWDGTEAFF.

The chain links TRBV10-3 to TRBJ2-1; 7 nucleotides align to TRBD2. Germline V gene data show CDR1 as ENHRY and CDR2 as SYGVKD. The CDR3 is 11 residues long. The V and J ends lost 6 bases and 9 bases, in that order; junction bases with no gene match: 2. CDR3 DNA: TGTGCCATCAGGGGGGGGAGTGAGCAGTTCTTC. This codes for CAIRGGSEQFF.

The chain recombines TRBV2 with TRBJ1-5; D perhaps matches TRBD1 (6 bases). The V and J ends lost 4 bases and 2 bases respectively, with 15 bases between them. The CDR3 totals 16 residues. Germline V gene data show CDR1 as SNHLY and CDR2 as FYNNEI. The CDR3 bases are TGTGCCAGCAGTGGGGGGCGAGGGGCGGGCAATCAGCCCCAGCATTTT. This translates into CASSGGRGAGNQPQHF.

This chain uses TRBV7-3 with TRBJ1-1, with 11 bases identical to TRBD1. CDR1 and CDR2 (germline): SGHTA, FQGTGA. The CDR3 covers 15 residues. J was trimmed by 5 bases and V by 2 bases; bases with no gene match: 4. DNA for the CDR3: TGTGCCAGCAGCTTATATGGGACAGGGGGAACTGAAGCTTTCTTT. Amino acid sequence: CASSLYGTGGTEAFF.

DNA for the CDR3: TGTGCCAGCAGCTTGTTAACAGGGGGCAATCGGGTCACTGAAGCTTTCTTT. Residues: CASSLLTGGNRVTEAFF. The chain carries TRBV5-6 and TRBJ1-1; the match to TRBD1 covers 9 bases. With 1 base clipped from V and 4 bases from J, the junction kept 11 bases outside the gene matches. CDR3 length: 17 amino acids. CDR1 is SGHDT and CDR2 is YYEEEE in the germline V gene.

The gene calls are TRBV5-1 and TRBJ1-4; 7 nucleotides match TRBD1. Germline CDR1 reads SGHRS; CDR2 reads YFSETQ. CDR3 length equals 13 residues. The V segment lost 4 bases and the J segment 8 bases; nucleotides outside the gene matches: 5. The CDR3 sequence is CASSEQGEEKLFF. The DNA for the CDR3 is TGCGCCAGCAGCGAGCAGGGGGAGGAAAAACTGTTTTTT.